The T cell receptor (beta chain) under discussion was sequenced for a study of a mutant IDH1 vaccine in newly diagnosed glioma. Whole-study context: There were 62.5% males and roughly 38% females among treated patients, whose mean age was approximately 41 years. Every participant had undergone radiotherapy, temozolomide, or both before, and most underwent both. Broader study findings: Pseudoprogression appeared independent of alterations in top peripheral clonotypes.

As to this clone: Its target is not known.

Time point in this sample: baseline, week 1 (first vaccination visit). Treatment of the sample: pre-vaccination baseline after standard-of-care therapy. Patients carried new grade 3 or 4 IDH1-mutant astrocytomas lacking nuclear ATRX. Only in-frame clones appear in the TCRdb table, and some are missing; sequencing was by immunoSEQ multiplex PCR. This table holds tens of thousands of clones, over 70% found once. V trimming: 6 bases; J trimming: 8 bases; junction bases outside the gene matches: 8. Germline V gene sequence: CDR1 MNHEY, CDR2 SMNVEV (reference sequence). The CDR3 sequence is 15 residues long.

The source was PBMCs, collected from a glioma patient treated with radiotherapy, temozolomide or both. The V and J genes are TRBV27 and TRBJ2-2; 11 bases line up with TRBD2. The TCR was taken from a man aged 35-49 years with glioma. Some clones in this sample may be carry-over from other donors' samples. This CDR3 is CASSRLAGMIGELFF. The CDR3 bases are TGTGCCAGCAGCCGACTAGCGGGGATGATAGGGGAGCTGTTTTTT.